This T cell receptor beta chain was obtained from a study of blood T cell repertoires in COVID-19. Turning to the study itself: The origin of the acute and convalescent COVID-19 samples was the United States, Italy and Spain. The cDNA or gDNA used as material had been derived from T cells, B-cell-depleted T cells, or PBMCs.

The CDR3 has 18 amino acids. Trimming removed 0 bases from V and 1 base from J, with 16 bases in between. Per the germline V gene, CDR1 is SGDLS and CDR2 is YYNGEE. The authors' processing: Estimates of nucleated cell counts were drawn from the amplification of reference gene primers. Some clones are missing from TCRdb's copy, which holds only in-frame ones; the method was immunoSEQ multiplex PCR. D and trimming were read from the DNA, whereas the V and J calls and clone size are those reported in that table. The data show over 250,000 clones, approximately 88% seen once. The Seattle site enrolled patients during active infection and followed them longitudinally.

This chain links TRBV9 with TRBJ2-2, with unresolved D. This receptor was identified in a woman between 65 and 79 years old with COVID-19, enrolled during active disease. The sequencing sample was made of peripheral blood. In DNA form, the CDR3 reads TGTGCCAGCAGCGTAGACGCCCAAGGCAGACTGAACACCGGGGAGCTGTTTTTT. This codes for CASSVDAQGRLNTGELFF.